The 18 T cell receptor beta chains presented below share a single source sample, sequenced in a study of low-dose radiotherapy and immunotherapy resistance in tumors. TRAV- and TRBV-specific primers, spanning alpha and beta chains, primed first-strand cDNA. PCR amplification of the TCRs was performed with Phusion for 20 PCR cycles, and it relied on a constant-region primer together with a V-primer adapter. TCRdb reanalysed the reads using MiXCR and keeps one entry per CDR3 protein. Of some 60,000 distinct CDR3 sequences listed, 26% are singletons. Time point: before trial treatment. The sequencing here drew on PBMCs, taken before treatment. These receptors were taken from a male donor with rectosigmoid adenocarcinoma.

The genes are TRBV2 and TRBJ1-5, with 8 bases identical to TRBD1. This CDR3 is built from 15 residues. Germline loops: CDR1 SNHLY, CDR2 FYNNEI. V shed 6 bases and J 4 bases; nucleotides not matched to a gene: 8. CDR3 DNA sequence: TGTGCCAGCAGGGACAGGGAGGTCGGGAATCAGCCCCAGCATTTT. Translated, it gives CASRDREVGNQPQHF.

This clonotype has ten or more counts. The J gene is TRBJ2-1, the V gene TRBV12-3 or TRBV12-4; 10 nucleotides align to TRBD2. The junction had 11 bases not matched to a gene; V was cut back by 6 bases and J by 9 bases. The CDR3 loop spans 15 amino acids. CDR3 loop: CASSRSGRGKSEQFF. CDR3 DNA: TGTGCCAGCAGCCGCAGCGGGAGGGGTAAAAGTGAGCAGTTCTTC.

Notes on this clonotype: A far larger clone is just one base off, so this is likely a read error. The CDR3 here is CASSPLAGVTGGDEQYF. The CDR3 DNA follows: TGTGCCAGCAGTCCGCTAGCGGGTGTAACGGGAGGCGACGAGCAGTACTTC. The V gene is TRBV26, the J gene TRBJ2-7; TRBD2, the D gene given by the table, was not confirmed from the DNA. TRBV26 is designated a pseudogene. This CDR3 has 17 amino acids.

To note about this clonotype: Because the CDR3's place on the DNA is in doubt, the DNA is left out and the CDR3 is given as listed by TCRdb. This chain joins TRBV28 and TRBJ1-4; the table's D call, TRBD1, has no DNA check behind it. The CDR3 totals 14 residues, both ends included. Germline CDR1 is MDHEN and CDR2 is SYDVKM. The CDR3 loop reads CATLNRVGEKLFFF.

This clonotype appeared many times. CDR3 loop: CASSYSGDRYTF. The DNA for the CDR3 is TGTGCCAGCAGTTATTCCGGGGACAGATACACCTTC. The rearrangement joins TRBV27 to TRBJ1-2; 7 bases are a match to TRBD1. Per the germline V gene, CDR1 is MNHEY and CDR2 is SMNVEV (reference sequence). This CDR3 is 12 amino acids long. V dropped 4 bases and J dropped 11; count of bases not matched to a gene: 7.

This clonotype was recorded at least ten times. This chain connects TRBV6-5 to TRBJ2-2; a weak D match, TRBD2 (7 bases). This CDR3 comprises 14 residues. Deletions cut 9 bases from V and 2 bases from J, with 13 bases between. Per the germline V gene, CDR1 is MNHEY and CDR2 is SVGAGI. Written as DNA, the CDR3 is TGTGCCAGTAGGGGGAGGGGAAACACCGGGGAGCTGTTTTTT. Its protein is CASRGRGNTGELFF.

The J gene is TRBJ2-2, the V gene TRBV4-3; 9 bases agree with TRBD2. Germline CDR1 reads LGHNA; CDR2 reads YSLEER. The V and J ends lost 4 bases and 4 bases, in that order; junction bases with no gene match: 7. The CDR3 totals 16 residues. The DNA for the CDR3 is TGCGCCAGCAGCCCCCGAGGACTAGCGATCACCGGGGAGCTGTTTTTT. Protein: CASSPRGLAITGELFF.

This clonotype was recorded at least ten times. This chain joins TRBV2 and TRBJ2-5; possibly TRBD1 for D (5 bases). Trimming stripped 0 bases from V and 6 bases from J, with 11 bases between. The CDR3 consists of 14 residues. Germline-derived CDR1 and CDR2 are SNHLY and FYNNEI. The chain's CDR3 is CASSEAERGKTQYF. CDR3 coding DNA: TGTGCCAGCAGTGAAGCGGAAAGGGGAAAGACCCAGTACTTC.

In regard to this clonotype: Its ends do not fully match the called genes, so a read error is possible. The rearrangement uses TRBV5-3 and TRBJ1-2, with a possible D match to TRBD1 (6 bases). TRBV5-3 is an ORF; its function is uncertain. There are 16 residues in the CDR3. CDR3 sequence: CASSLFGGGANYGYTF. CDR3 in DNA: TGTGCCAGCAGCTTGTTCGGCGGGGGGGCCAACTATGGCTACACCTTC.

This clonotype came up many times. This chain joins TRBV6-2 or TRBV6-3 and TRBJ2-7; 8 positions agree with TRBD1. V gave up 5 bases and J gave up 2 bases; unmatched junction bases: 5. The CDR3 spans 14 residues. Germline CDR1 reads MNHEY; CDR2 reads SVGEGT. DNA for the CDR3: TGTGCCAGCAGTATCGAGGGACAGGCCTACGAGCAGTACTTC. Its protein is CASSIEGQAYEQYF.

This clonotype has ten or more counts. DNA of the CDR3: TGTGCCAGCAGCTCAGAGGCGCGTCAGGGTGTAGATACGCAGTATTTT. Translated: CASSSEARQGVDTQYF. The chain links TRBV7-2 to TRBJ2-3, with D tentatively TRBD1 (5 bases). This CDR3 is 16 amino acids long. The germline V gene has CDR1 SGHTA and CDR2 FQGNSA. V gave up 4 bases and J gave up 5 bases, with 19 bases separating them.

This clonotype was detected ten times or more. The chain joins TRBV5-1 to TRBJ2-1; TRBD2 matches 10 bases. V shed 1 base and J 6 bases; nucleotides not matched to a gene: 4. The germline V gene has CDR1 SGHRS and CDR2 YFSETQ. The CDR3 extends over 15 amino acids. The CDR3 is CASSLSLAGANEQFF. CDR3 bases: TGCGCCAGCAGCTTGAGCCTAGCGGGAGCCAATGAGCAGTTCTTC.

This chain joins TRBV28 and TRBJ2-1, with D possibly being TRBD2 (6 bases). This CDR3 spans 15 amino acids. Per the germline V gene, CDR1 is MDHEN and CDR2 is SYDVKM. The V gene lost 5 bases and the J gene lost 9 bases, with 20 bases spanning the gap. CDR3 protein: CASSPPRDSCSEQFF. For the CDR3, the DNA is TGTGCCAGCAGTCCCCCCCGGGACTCCTGCAGTGAGCAGTTCTTC.

About this clonotype: Being one base from a much bigger clone, this may be a read error. The genes are TRBV19 and TRBJ2-7; D call uncertain. This CDR3 spans 14 amino acids. From germline, CDR1 is LNHDA and CDR2 SQIVND (reference sequence). The CDR3 spells CTSSPLGSSYEQYF. The CDR3 nucleotides are TGTACCAGTAGTCCTCTAGGGTCATCCTACGAGCAGTACTTC.

In regard to this clonotype: A far more abundant clone sits one base away, making this likely a read error. The chain recombines TRBV28 with TRBJ2-7, with 7 positions matching TRBD1. The V and J ends lost 1 base and 7 bases, in that order; junction bases with no gene match: 13. CDR1 is MDHEN and CDR2 is SYDVKM in the germline V gene. The CDR3 spans 16 residues. In nucleotides, the CDR3 is TGTGCCAGCAGTTTATCTGACAGGGCCGGCTACAATGAGCAGTACTTC. The encoded protein is CASSLSDRAGYNEQYF.

Many counts were recorded for this clonotype. The chain couples TRBV29-1 to TRBJ1-1, with TRBD1 as a possible D gene (5 bases). Germline V gene data show CDR1 as SQVTM and CDR2 as ANQGSEA. The CDR3 loop spans 14 amino acids. V lost 5 bases, J lost 2 bases, and 15 bases lay in between. This chain's CDR3 is CSVYRDSGNTEAFF. CDR3 nucleotide sequence: TGCAGCGTTTACCGGGACTCAGGAAACACTGAAGCTTTCTTT.

This sequence joins TRBV20-1 and TRBJ2-3; unclear D gene. The CDR3 runs to 14 residues. The germline V gene has CDR1 DFQATT and CDR2 SNEGSKA (reference sequence). Trimming removed 0 bases from V and 1 base from J, with 8 bases in between. In nucleotides, the CDR3 is TGCAGTGCTAGAGAGGCACAGCGCACAGATACGCAGTATTTT. Its protein is CSAREAQRTDTQYF.

Of note for this clonotype: A far more abundant clone sits one base away, making this likely a read error. The chain employs TRBV6-2 or TRBV6-3 and TRBJ2-1, with TRBD2 identical over 12 bases. The CDR3 loop spans 16 amino acids. The germline CDR1 and CDR2 sequences are MNHEY and SVGEGT. The V segment lost 6 bases and the J segment 10 bases; nucleotides outside the gene matches: 13. The CDR3 protein is CASSPGTSGSPYEQFF. DNA for the CDR3: TGTGCCAGCAGCCCCGGGACTAGCGGGTCTCCCTACGAGCAGTTCTTC.